This T cell receptor (beta chain) came from a study of blood T cell repertoires in COVID-19. Trimming cost V 3 bases and J 2 bases; bases outside gene matches: 5. The CDR3 is 15 amino acids. Germline CDR1 KGHSH, CDR2 LQKENI. In assigning cohorts, the study relied on participant-reported clinical history. In the original workflow: The authors estimated nucleated cell counts from reference gene primer amplification. Assay used: immunoSEQ multiplex PCR; TCRdb lists only in-frame clones, some missing. V and J calls and clone size are as listed in that table; D and trimming were resolved from the DNA. The sample lists a few hundred thousand clones; roughly 86% were seen once.

The source material was PBMCs or T cells enriched from blood (not recorded which). The V gene is TRBV18, the J gene TRBJ1-2; TRBD1 matches 8 bases. The receptor was derived from a woman aged 25 to 39 who had recovered from COVID-19. CDR3 amino acids: CASSPNRGKNYGYTF. The CDR3 DNA reads as TGTGCCAGCTCACCTAACAGGGGGAAGAACTATGGCTACACCTTC.